The 5 T cell receptor beta chains below come from one sample, sequenced in a study of cytomegalovirus exposure and HLA in healthy donors. This PCR relied on a set of 60 Vbeta primers and 13 Jbeta primers. Profiled with immunoSEQ multiplex PCR; TCRdb holds only in-frame clones, not every one. The table lists 130,000 to 150,000 clones. Sequenced: PBMCs. These receptors all stem from a man aged 40-55 years in good health and CMV-seronegative.

CDR3 in DNA: TGCGCCAGCAGCCAAGAAGCAGGGGGGGGCTACACCTTC. Translation gives CASSQEAGGGYTF. The chain employs TRBV4-3 and TRBJ1-2, with 7 bases that match TRBD1. CDR1 and CDR2 (germline): LGHNA, YSLEER. The J segment lost 8 bases and the V segment lost 0 bases, leaving 3 bases of the junction unmatched. The CDR3 extends over 13 amino acids.

The rearrangement joins TRBV7-3 to TRBJ2-3; TRBD2 is a possible D gene (6 bases). This CDR3 comprises 13 residues. Germline V lookup: CDR1 SGHTA, CDR2 FQGTGA. The V and J ends lost 5 bases and 3 bases respectively, with 9 bases between them. CDR3 sequence reads: CASSTGGTDTQYF. In DNA, the CDR3 is TGTGCCAGCAGCACCGGGGGTACAGATACGCAGTATTTT.

This sequence joins TRBV11-1 and TRBJ2-7; no reliable D call. This CDR3 is built from 12 residues. Trimming removed 5 bases at V and 5 bases at J, with 10 bases between. Germline loops: CDR1 SGHAT, CDR2 FQDESV (reference sequence). This CDR3 reads CASSRLPDEQYF. The DNA for the CDR3 is TGTGCCAGCAGCCGACTTCCCGACGAGCAGTACTTC. Looking up the rest from reference TRBV11-1 and TRBJ2-7 gives the full variable domain: EAEVAQSPRYKITEKSQAVAFWCDPISGHATLYWYRQILGQGPELLVQFQDESVVDDSQLPKDRFSAERLKGVDSTLKIQPAELGDSAMYLCASSRLPDEQYFGPGTRLTVT.

This chain joins TRBV27 and TRBJ2-7, with a weak D call TRBD1 (5 bases). CDR3 size: 14 residues. CDR1 and CDR2 from the germline V gene are MNHEY and SMNVEV (reference sequence). The germline V and J ends were trimmed by 4 bases and 2 bases, with 12 bases remaining between them. Here the CDR3 DNA reads TGTGCCAGCAGTTCGCACAGGAATCCCTACGAGCAGTACTTC. It specifies CASSSHRNPYEQYF.

This chain connects TRBV6-5 to TRBJ2-1, with 10 bases that match TRBD2. The V and J ends lost 6 bases and 13 bases, in that order; junction bases with no gene match: 12. Germline assignment: CDR1 MNHEY and CDR2 SVGAGI. The CDR3 totals 14 residues. DNA of the CDR3: TGTGCCAGCAGGCCCGGGACTAGCGCCCCTTTACAGTTCTTC. Translating gives CASRPGTSAPLQFF.